One sample yielded the 2 T cell receptor beta chains listed below, sequenced in a study of response to subunit inactivated influenza vaccine listed by TCRdb under 2018. Library preparation was by RT-PCR. Sequencing relied on an Illumina HiSeq 2500. Clones were called with MiXCR by TCRdb after fastp trimmed the public reads at Q25, and only in-frame beta chains were retained. Every entry covers one CDR3 protein and lists the most common genes and DNA from its rows. This sample has roughly 570,000 distinct CDR3 sequences in its table, and 10% to 15% of those were observed once. The ten largest clonotypes hold 13% of the sample. The time point label here, explained by the study, means: 45 days after influenza vaccine administration. The starting material was PBMCs from blood, obtained more than 35 days after vaccination. Receptors were obtained from a man aged 50 to 59 who received an inactivated influenza vaccine. Donor details come from another sample of the same person, matched by shared clones.

This chain uses TRBV10-3 with TRBJ2-5; tentative D call: TRBD1 (6 bases). The CDR3 runs to 13 residues. Looked up from germline, CDR1 is ENHRY and CDR2 is SYGVKD. With 8 bases removed from V and 2 bases from J, the gap between germline ends came to 12 bases. The CDR3 spells CAIGRTAQETQYF. The CDR3 DNA sequence: TGTGCCATCGGGCGGACAGCTCAAGAGACCCAGTACTTC.

The table lists this clonotype with a few counts. V usage is TRBV24-1 and J usage is TRBJ2-3; 13 bases map to TRBD2. The CDR3 runs to 19 residues. V shed 5 bases, J shed 0 bases, and the junction held 10 bases outside the gene matches. CDR1 and CDR2 from the germline V gene are KGHDR and SFDVKD. CDR3 DNA sequence: TGTGCCACCAGTGCCCTGGAGACTAGCGGGGGGTCTAGCACAGATACGCAGTATTTT. This gives the protein CATSALETSGGSSTDTQYF.